Listed below are T cell receptor beta chains from one sample, sequenced in a study of blood T cell repertoires in COVID-19. Some clones are missing from TCRdb's copy, which holds only in-frame ones; the method was immunoSEQ multiplex PCR. The table lists about 220,000 clones, approximately 85% of them singletons, with about 2.4% in the top ten. Sequencing was performed on peripheral blood. The receptors come from a woman aged 70-85 years with COVID-19, enrolled during active disease. Both conserved end residues are part of each CDR3. The order of the fields is D gene, J gene, clone size, V gene, CDR3 protein, CDR3 DNA. The D gene is left open where the match is weak. Where a row states a size, it is once, few, many or the class of an expanded clone; other rows omit it.

NA	TRBJ2-2	NA	TRBV3-1/TRBV3-2	CASSRATGELFF	TGTGCCAGCAGCCGAGCCACCGGGGAGCTGTTTTTT
TRBD2	TRBJ2-3	NA	TRBV6-4	CASSVTSGTDTQYF	TGTGCCAGCAGTGTGACTAGCGGTACAGATACGCAGTATTTT
NA	TRBJ1-4	NA	TRBV19	CASSIVSRANEKLFF	TGTGCCAGTAGTATAGTTAGCAGGGCAAATGAAAAACTGTTTTTT
TRBD1	TRBJ1-1	NA	TRBV10-3	CAIRTGGGNTEAFF	TGTGCCATCAGGACAGGGGGCGGAAACACTGAAGCTTTCTTT
NA	TRBJ2-5	NA	TRBV6-2/TRBV6-3	CASSVDSPGAQYF	TGTGCCAGCAGTGTAGATTCTCCAGGGGCCCAGTACTTC
TRBD1	TRBJ1-5	NA	TRBV19	CASSTGTGGRGNQPQHF	TGTGCCAGTAGTACCGGGACAGGGGGCCGGGGCAATCAGCCCCAGCATTTT
TRBD1	TRBJ1-2	few	TRBV19	CASSPLGQGENYGYTF	TGTGCCAGTAGCCCCCTGGGACAGGGGGAGAACTATGGCTACACCTTC
NA	TRBJ1-2	few	TRBV5-3	CARSQLAGAGPGFNYGYTF	TGTGCCAGAAGCCAGCTGGCTGGCGCCGGCCCGGGGTTTAACTATGGCTACACCTTC
NA	TRBJ2-7	NA	TRBV6-5	CASSYGATLYEQYF	TGTGCCAGCAGTTATGGGGCTACCCTCTACGAGCAGTACTTC
NA	TRBJ1-1	few	TRBV11-1	CASSLAWGNTEAFF	TGTGCCAGCAGTCTAGCATGGGGGAACACTGAAGCTTTCTTT
TRBD1	TRBJ2-7	NA	TRBV15	CATSGWTGAYEQYF	TGTGCCACCAGCGGCTGGACAGGGGCCTACGAGCAGTACTTC
NA	TRBJ1-1	NA	TRBV19	CASSIQGSTEAFF	TGTGCCAGTAGTATTCAGGGGTCCACTGAAGCTTTCTTT
TRBD1	TRBJ1-2	NA	TRBV30	CAWSDDRGPYGYTF	TGTGCCTGGAGTGATGACAGGGGGCCCTATGGCTACACCTTC
NA	TRBJ2-2	NA	TRBV7-2	CANIRGANTGELFF	TGTGCCAATATTCGGGGGGCTAACACCGGGGAGCTGTTTTTT
NA	TRBJ1-1	few	TRBV3-1/TRBV3-2	CASSQHGTPPEAFF	TGTGCCAGCAGCCAACATGGGACACCTCCTGAAGCTTTCTTT
NA	TRBJ2-2	NA	TRBV15	CATSRDRSAAGTGELFF	TGTGCCACCAGCAGAGATAGATCAGCGGCTGGGACCGGGGAGCTGTTTTTT
NA	TRBJ1-1	NA	TRBV6-2/TRBV6-3	CASSYSGTNTEAFF	TGTGCCAGCAGTTACTCGGGCACGAACACTGAAGCTTTCTTT
NA	TRBJ1-1	NA	TRBV18	CASSQDSNTEAFF	TGTGCCAGCTCCCAAGACAGCAACACTGAAGCTTTCTTT
NA	TRBJ1-5	few	TRBV15	CATSRLGQSDQPQHF	TGTGCCACCAGCAGATTAGGACAATCGGATCAGCCCCAGCATTTT
NA	TRBJ2-1	NA	TRBV19	CASSLRGGQGRNEQFF	TGTGCCAGTAGCCTCCGGGGGGGACAGGGTCGGAATGAGCAGTTCTTC
NA	TRBJ2-7	few	TRBV4-3	CASSQGPSSEWYEQYF	TGCGCCAGCAGCCAAGGCCCCTCTAGCGAGTGGTACGAGCAGTACTTC
TRBD1	TRBJ1-4	once	TRBV5-4	CASSNGTAVTTNEKLFF	TGTGCCAGCAGCAACGGGACAGCCGTTACAACTAATGAAAAACTGTTTTTT
NA	TRBJ1-1	once	TRBV5-1	CASRSTNQGTNTEAFF	TGCGCCAGCAGATCTACGAATCAGGGGACGAACACTGAAGCTTTCTTT
TRBD1	TRBJ1-2	NA	TRBV10-3	CAISPGQGNYGYTF	TGTGCCATCAGTCCGGGACAGGGGAACTATGGCTACACCTTC
NA	TRBJ1-6	NA	TRBV18	CASSLGDSPLHF	TGTGCCAGCTCACTCGGTGATTCACCCCTCCACTTT
TRBD2	TRBJ2-1	NA	TRBV7-9	CASSLHGGRDNEQFF	TGTGCCAGCAGCTTGCACGGGGGGAGAGACAATGAGCAGTTCTTC
NA	TRBJ1-2	NA	TRBV25-1	CASTPVGGPYGYTF	TGTGCCAGCACCCCAGTTGGAGGTCCCTATGGCTACACCTTC
NA	TRBJ2-2	NA	TRBV7-3	CASSLNPAGSSNTGELFF	TGTGCCAGCAGCTTAAATCCCGCAGGGTCATCGAACACCGGGGAGCTGTTTTTT
NA	TRBJ1-2	NA	TRBV7-2	CASSSSLRHQSGYGYTF	TGTGCCAGCAGCTCAAGCTTAAGACATCAATCGGGGTATGGCTACACCTTC
NA	TRBJ2-7	NA	TRBV7-8	CASSHARLSSYEQYF	TGTGCCAGCAGCCATGCCCGACTGAGCTCCTACGAGCAGTACTTC